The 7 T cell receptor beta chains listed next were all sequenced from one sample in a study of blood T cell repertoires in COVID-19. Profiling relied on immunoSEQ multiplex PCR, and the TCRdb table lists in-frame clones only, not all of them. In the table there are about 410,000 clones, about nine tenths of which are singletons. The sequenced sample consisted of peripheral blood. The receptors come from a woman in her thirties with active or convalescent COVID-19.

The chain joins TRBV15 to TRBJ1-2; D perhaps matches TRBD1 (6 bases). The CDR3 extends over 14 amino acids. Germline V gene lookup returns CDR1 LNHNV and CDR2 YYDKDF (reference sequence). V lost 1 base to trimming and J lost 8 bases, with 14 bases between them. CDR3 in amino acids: CATSRGGGAGGYTF. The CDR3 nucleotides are TGTGCCACCAGCAGAGGAGGGGGGGCTGGAGGCTACACCTTC.

As DNA, the CDR3 is TGTGCCAGCAGCTTAGGTGGGACGGGGGAGAACACTGAAGCTTTCTTT. Its translation: CASSLGGTGENTEAFF. The chain combines TRBV7-9 with TRBJ1-1; possibly TRBD1 for D (5 bases). V lost 1 base and J lost 1, with 13 bases in between. The CDR3 loop spans 16 amino acids. The germline gives CDR1 SEHNR, CDR2 FQNEAQ (reference sequence).

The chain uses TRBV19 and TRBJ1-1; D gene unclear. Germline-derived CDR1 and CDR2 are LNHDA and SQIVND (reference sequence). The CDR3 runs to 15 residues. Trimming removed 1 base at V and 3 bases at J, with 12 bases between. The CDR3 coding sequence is TGTGCCAGTAGTATAGTCCCTGGCGGGGACACTGAAGCTTTCTTT. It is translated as CASSIVPGGDTEAFF.

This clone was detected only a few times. CDR3 bases: TGCGCCAGCAGCCAAGTTTTTGGTGGTGACAGACACTACGAGCAGTACTTC. Its protein product is CASSQVFGGDRHYEQYF. This sequence joins TRBV4-1 and TRBJ2-7, with D tentatively TRBD1 (5 bases). The CDR3 has 17 residues. Germline lookup yields CDR1 MGHRA and CDR2 YSYEKL. V gave up 1 base and J gave up 3 bases, with 19 bases separating them.

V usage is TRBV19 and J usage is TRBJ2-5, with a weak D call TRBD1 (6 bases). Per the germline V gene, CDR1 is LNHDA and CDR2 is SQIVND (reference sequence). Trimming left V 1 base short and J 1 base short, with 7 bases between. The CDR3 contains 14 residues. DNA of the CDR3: TGTGCCAGTAGTATAGTAGGGGGCCAAGAGACCCAGTACTTC. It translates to CASSIVGGQETQYF.

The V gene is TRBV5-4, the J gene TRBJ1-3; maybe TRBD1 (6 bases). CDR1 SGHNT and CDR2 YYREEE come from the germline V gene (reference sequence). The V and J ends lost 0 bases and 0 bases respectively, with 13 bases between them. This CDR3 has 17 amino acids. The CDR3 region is CASSLEGGAASGNTIYF. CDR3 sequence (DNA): TGTGCCAGCAGCTTGGAGGGGGGGGCCGCCTCTGGAAACACCATATATTTT.

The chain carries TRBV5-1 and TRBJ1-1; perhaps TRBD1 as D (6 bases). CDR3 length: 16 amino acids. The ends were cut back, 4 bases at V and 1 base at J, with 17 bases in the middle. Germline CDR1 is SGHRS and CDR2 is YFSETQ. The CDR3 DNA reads TGCGCCAGCAGCCAGGACAGTCTAAGGCAGAACACTGAAGCTTTCTTT. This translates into CASSQDSLRQNTEAFF.